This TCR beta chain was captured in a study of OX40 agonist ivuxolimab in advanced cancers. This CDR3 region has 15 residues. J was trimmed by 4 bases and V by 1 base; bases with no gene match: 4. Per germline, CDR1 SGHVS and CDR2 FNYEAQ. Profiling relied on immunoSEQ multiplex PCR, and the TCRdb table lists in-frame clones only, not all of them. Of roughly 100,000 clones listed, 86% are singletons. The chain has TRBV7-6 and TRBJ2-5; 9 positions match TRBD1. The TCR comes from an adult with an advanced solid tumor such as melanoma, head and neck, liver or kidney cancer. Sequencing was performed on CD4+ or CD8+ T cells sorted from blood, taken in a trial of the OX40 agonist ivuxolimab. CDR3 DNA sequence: TGTGCCAGCAGCTTAGGGATGGACAGGGGAGAGACCCAGTACTTC. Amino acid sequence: CASSLGMDRGETQYF. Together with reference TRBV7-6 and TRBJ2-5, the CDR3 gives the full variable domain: GAGVSQSPRYKVTKRGQDVALRCDPISGHVSLYWYRQALGQGPEFLTYFNYEAQQDKSGLPNDRFSAERPEGSISTLTIQRTEQRDSAMYRCASSLGMDRGETQYFGPGTRLLVL.